This T cell receptor beta chain was identified during a study of TIL therapy for anti-PD-1-resistant metastatic lung cancer. The wider study: Half of patients were current or former smokers. Median tumor mutation burden was approximately 1.5 mutations per megabase.

The sample's time point: pre-treatment sample, taken before nivolumab and TIL therapy. This clone has only one observation. This was the immunoSEQ v3 assay. TCRdb keeps only in-frame clones here, not all; method: immunoSEQ multiplex PCR. Here the sample spans over 10,000 clones, approximately 80% being singletons. The source is a person between 25 and 79 years old with non-small cell lung cancer. This specimen consisted of blood, obtained at baseline.

The CDR3 DNA reads as TGTGCCAGCAGCCAAGATTGGCGGGACGTCGGGGCCAACGTCCTGACTTTC. This sequence encodes CASSQDWRDVGANVLTF. The V call is TRBV4-2, the J call TRBJ2-6, with D perhaps TRBD2 (6 bases). Germline CDR1 reads LGHNA; CDR2 reads YNFKEQ. The germline V and J ends were trimmed by 0 bases and 4 bases, with 13 bases remaining between them. CDR3 size: 17 residues.